Listed below are T cell receptor beta chains from one sample, sequenced in a study of blood T cell repertoires in COVID-19. Repertoires were generated with immunoSEQ multiplex PCR, while TCRdb's copy carries only in-frame clones and drops some. The data show around 200,000 clones, around 88% seen once. Sequences were obtained from peripheral blood. Source of these receptors: a man aged 45-65 years with active or convalescent COVID-19. CDR3s include the opening cysteine and the closing phenylalanine or tryptophan. Some rows mark clone size as missing; the rest say once, few, many or name a class of expanded clone.

v_call,clone_size,cdr3_aa
TRBV25-1,-,CASSELGAPENYGYTF
TRBV4-3,-,CASSPTRDTGELFF
TRBV5-1,few,CASSLGAENQPQHF
TRBV3-1/TRBV3-2,-,CASSQTGGDTQYF
TRBV9,-,CASSPVSRVTEQYF
TRBV30,-,CAWSLQGAIYEQYF
TRBV21-1,-,CASCPRYRTVNTEAFF
TRBV5-1,-,CASSADRGANEKLFF
TRBV5-8,-,CASRLTGGGGELFF
TRBV11-1,-,CASSFPSEREDYEQYF
TRBV2,-,CASSERRGGEETQYF
TRBV4-2,-,CASSQTSGRSYNEQFF
TRBV19,-,CASSRSTNEKLFF
TRBV5-6,-,CASSLGGISTDTQYF
TRBV3-1/TRBV3-2,-,CASSLRLGVGGNTIYF
TRBV7-3,-,CASSFPGQGAYNEQFF
TRBV28,few,CASRRARQGRDQPQHF
TRBV2,-,CASSARTSPGDIQYF
TRBV28,-,CASTRTGSGSPLHF
TRBV9,-,CASSADPQRAEAFF
TRBV2,-,CASSLGQAALDYGYTF
TRBV27,-,CASSKTGGYYNEQFF
TRBV30,-,CAWSVTLAADTQYF
TRBV6-5,once,CASRIPGAEGYTF
TRBV7-2,-,CASSPRQGDGYTF
TRBV28,-,CASGGQVDGYTF
TRBV11-3,-,CASSLAWGLGPDTQYF